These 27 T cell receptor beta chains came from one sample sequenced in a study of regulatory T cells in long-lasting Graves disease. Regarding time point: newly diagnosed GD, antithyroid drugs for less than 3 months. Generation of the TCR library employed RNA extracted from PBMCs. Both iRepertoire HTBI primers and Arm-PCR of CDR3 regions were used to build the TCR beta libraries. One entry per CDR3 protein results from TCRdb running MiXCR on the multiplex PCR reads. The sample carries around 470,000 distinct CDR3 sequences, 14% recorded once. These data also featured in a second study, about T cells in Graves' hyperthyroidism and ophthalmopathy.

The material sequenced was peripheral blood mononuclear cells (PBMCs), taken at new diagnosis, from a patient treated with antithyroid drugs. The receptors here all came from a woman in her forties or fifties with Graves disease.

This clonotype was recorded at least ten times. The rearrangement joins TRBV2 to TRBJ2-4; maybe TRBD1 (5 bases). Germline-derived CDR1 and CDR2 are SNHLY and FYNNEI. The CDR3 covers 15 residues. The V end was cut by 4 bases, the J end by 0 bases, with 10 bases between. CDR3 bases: TGTGCCAGCAGTGTTGGGGCGCTAGCCAAAAACATTCAGTACTTC. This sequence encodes CASSVGALAKNIQYF.

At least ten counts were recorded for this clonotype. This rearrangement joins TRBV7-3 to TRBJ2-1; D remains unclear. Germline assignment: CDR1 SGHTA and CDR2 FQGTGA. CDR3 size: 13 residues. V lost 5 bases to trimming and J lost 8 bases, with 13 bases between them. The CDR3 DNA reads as TGTGCCAGCAGCCTCGAGAGTGGAGATGAGCAGTTCTTC. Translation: CASSLESGDEQFF.

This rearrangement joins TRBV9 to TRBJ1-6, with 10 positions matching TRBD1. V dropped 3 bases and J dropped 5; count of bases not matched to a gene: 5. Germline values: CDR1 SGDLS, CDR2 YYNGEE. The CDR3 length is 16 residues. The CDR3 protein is CASSAGQGRNNSPLHF. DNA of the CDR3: TGTGCCAGCAGCGCGGGACAGGGGAGGAATAATTCACCCCTCCACTTT.

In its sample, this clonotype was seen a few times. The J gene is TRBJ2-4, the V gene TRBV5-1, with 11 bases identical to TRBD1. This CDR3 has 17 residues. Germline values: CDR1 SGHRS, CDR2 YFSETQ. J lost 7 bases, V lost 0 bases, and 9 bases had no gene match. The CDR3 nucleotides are TGCGCCAGCAGCTTGGAATCTGTCCGGGACAGGGGGAACATTCAGTACTTC. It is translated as CASSLESVRDRGNIQYF.

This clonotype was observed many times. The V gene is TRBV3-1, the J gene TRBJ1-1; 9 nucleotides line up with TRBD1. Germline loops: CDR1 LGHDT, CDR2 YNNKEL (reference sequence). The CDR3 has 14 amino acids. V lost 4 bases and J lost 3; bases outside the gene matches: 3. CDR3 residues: CASSPRTGDTEAFF. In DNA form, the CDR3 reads TGTGCCAGCAGCCCAAGGACAGGGGACACTGAAGCTTTCTTT.

The CDR3 region is CASSPLGGPSTDTQYF. The CDR3 nucleotides are TGCGCCAGCAGCCCACTTGGAGGTCCTAGCACAGATACGCAGTATTTT. This chain joins TRBV4-1 and TRBJ2-3; a weak D match, TRBD2 (5 bases). The CDR3 has 16 amino acids. V lost 4 bases and J 0 bases, leaving 14 bases between the germline ends. The germline gives CDR1 MGHRA, CDR2 YSYEKL.

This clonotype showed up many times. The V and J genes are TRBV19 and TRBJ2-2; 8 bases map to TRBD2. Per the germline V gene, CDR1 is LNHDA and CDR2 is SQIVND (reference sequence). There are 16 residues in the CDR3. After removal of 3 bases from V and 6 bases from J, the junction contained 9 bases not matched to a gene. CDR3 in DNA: TGTGCCAGTAGTATCCCCTTATCGGGAGGGCCCGGGGAGCTGTTTTTT. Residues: CASSIPLSGGPGELFF.

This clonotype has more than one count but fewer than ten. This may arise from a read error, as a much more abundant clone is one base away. The CDR3 DNA is TGTGTCTGGAGGGCCCTTCCCTACGAGCAGTACTTC. This codes for CVWRALPYEQYF. The chain recombines TRBV30 with TRBJ2-7, with a tentative D call TRBD2 (6 bases). The CDR3 runs to 12 residues. Germline V gene sequence: CDR1 GTSNPN, CDR2 SVGIG (reference sequence).

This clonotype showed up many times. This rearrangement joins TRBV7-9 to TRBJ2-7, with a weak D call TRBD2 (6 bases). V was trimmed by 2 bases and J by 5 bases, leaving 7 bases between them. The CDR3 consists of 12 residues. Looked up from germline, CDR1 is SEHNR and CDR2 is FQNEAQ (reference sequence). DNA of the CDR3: TGTGCCAGCAGCTTAAGGGAGGACGAGCAGTACTTC. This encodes CASSLREDEQYF.

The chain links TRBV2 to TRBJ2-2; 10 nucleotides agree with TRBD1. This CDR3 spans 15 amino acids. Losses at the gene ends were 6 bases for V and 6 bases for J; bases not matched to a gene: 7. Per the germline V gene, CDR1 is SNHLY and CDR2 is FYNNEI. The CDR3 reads CASSIRDRGSGELFF. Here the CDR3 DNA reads TGTGCCAGCAGCATCCGGGACAGGGGATCCGGGGAGCTGTTTTTT.

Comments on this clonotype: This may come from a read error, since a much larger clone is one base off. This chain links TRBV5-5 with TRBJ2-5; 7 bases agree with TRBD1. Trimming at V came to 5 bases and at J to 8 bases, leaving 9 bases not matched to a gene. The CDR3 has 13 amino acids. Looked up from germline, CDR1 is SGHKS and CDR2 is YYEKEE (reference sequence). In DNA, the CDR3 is TGTGCCAGCAGTTTACCAGGGGGAAATACCCAGTACTTC. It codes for CASSLPGGNTQYF.

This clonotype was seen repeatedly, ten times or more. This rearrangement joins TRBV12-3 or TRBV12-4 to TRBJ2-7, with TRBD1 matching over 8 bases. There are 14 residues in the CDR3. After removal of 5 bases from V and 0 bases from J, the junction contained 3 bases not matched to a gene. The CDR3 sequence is CASSPQGASYEQYF. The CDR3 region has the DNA TGTGCCAGCAGTCCCCAGGGGGCCTCCTACGAGCAGTACTTC.

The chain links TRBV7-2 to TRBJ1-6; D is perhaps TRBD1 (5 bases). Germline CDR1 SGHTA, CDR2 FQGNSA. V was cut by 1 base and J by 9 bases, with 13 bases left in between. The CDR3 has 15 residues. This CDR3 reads CASSLEDIGTSPLHF. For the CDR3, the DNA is TGTGCCAGCAGCTTAGAGGACATAGGGACTTCACCCCTCCACTTT.

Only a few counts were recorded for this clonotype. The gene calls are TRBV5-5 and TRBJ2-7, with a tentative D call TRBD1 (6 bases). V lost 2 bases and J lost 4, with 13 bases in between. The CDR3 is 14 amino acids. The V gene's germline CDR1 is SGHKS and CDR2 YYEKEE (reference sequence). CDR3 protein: CASSFPQGRYEQYF. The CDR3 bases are TGTGCCAGCAGCTTCCCACAGGGTCGGTACGAGCAGTACTTC. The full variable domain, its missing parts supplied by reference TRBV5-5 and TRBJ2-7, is DAGVTQSPTHLIKTRGQQVTLRCSPISGHKSVSWYQQVLGQGPQFIFQYYEKEERGRGNFPDRFSARQFPNYSSELNVNALLLGDSALYLCASSFPQGRYEQYFGPGTRLTVT.

The chain's CDR3 is CATSDWGQPQHF. The CDR3 coding sequence is TGTGCCACCAGTGATTGGGGGCAGCCCCAGCATTTT. V usage is TRBV24-1 and J usage is TRBJ1-5; D possibly corresponds to TRBD1 (5 bases). Trimming stripped 2 bases from V and 7 bases from J, with 5 bases between. The germline gives CDR1 KGHDR, CDR2 SFDVKD. There are 12 residues in the CDR3.

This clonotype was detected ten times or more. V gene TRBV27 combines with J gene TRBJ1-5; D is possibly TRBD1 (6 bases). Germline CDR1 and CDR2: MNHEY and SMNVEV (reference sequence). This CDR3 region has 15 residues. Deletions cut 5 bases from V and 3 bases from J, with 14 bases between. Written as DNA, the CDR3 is TGTGCCAGCAGTCCCCAGGGGCGGAACAATCAGCCCCAGCATTTT. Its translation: CASSPQGRNNQPQHF.

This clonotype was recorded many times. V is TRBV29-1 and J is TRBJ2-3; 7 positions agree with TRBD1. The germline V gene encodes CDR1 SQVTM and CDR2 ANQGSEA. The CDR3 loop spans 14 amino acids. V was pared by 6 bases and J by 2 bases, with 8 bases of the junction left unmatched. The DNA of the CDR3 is TGCAGCGTCCTGACAGGGATTAACACAGATACGCAGTATTTT. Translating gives CSVLTGINTDTQYF.

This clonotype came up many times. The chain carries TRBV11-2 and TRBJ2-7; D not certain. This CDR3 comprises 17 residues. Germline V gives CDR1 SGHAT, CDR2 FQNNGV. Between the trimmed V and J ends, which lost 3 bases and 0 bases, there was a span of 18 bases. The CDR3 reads CASSLGLLSRSSYEQYF. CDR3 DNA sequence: TGTGCCAGCAGCTTGGGGTTGTTATCGCGGAGCTCCTACGAGCAGTACTTC.

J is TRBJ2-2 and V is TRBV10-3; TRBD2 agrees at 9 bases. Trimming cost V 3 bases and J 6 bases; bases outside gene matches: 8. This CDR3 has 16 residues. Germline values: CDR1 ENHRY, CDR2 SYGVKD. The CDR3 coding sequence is TGTGCCATCAGTGAAATTATAGCGGGAGATGCCGGGGAGCTGTTTTTT. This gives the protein CAISEIIAGDAGELFF.

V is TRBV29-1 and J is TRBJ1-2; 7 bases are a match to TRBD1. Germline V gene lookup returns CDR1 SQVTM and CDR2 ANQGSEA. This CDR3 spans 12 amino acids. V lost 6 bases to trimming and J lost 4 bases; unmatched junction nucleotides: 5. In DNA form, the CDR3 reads TGCAGCGTCGACCGGGACAGCTATGGCTACACCTTC. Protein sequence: CSVDRDSYGYTF. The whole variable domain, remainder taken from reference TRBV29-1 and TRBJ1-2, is SAVISQKPSRDICQRGTSLTIQCQVDSQVTMMFWYRQQPGQSLTLIATANQGSEATYESGFVIDKFPISRPNLTFSTLTVSNMSPEDSSIYLCSVDRDSYGYTFGSGTRLTVV.

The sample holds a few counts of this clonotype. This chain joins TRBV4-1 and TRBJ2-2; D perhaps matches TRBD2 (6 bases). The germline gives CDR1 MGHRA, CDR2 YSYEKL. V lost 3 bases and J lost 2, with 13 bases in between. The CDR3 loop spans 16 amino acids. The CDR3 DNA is TGCGCCAGCAGCCAGATTGTAGCGGCCAACACCGGGGAGCTGTTTTTT. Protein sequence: CASSQIVAANTGELFF.

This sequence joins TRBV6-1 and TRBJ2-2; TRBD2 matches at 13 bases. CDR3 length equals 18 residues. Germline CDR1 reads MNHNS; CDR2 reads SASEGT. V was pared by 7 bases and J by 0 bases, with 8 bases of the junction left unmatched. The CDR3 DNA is TGTGCCAGCATTTCTGGACTAGCGGGAGCGTCGAACACCGGGGAGCTGTTTTTT. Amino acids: CASISGLAGASNTGELFF.

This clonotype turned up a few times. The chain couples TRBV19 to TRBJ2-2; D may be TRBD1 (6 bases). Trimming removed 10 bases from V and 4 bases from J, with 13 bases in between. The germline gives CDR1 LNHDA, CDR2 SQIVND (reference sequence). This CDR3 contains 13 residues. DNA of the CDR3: TGTGCCATCCCGGACAGTTTCACCGGGGAGCTGTTTTTT. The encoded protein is CAIPDSFTGELFF.

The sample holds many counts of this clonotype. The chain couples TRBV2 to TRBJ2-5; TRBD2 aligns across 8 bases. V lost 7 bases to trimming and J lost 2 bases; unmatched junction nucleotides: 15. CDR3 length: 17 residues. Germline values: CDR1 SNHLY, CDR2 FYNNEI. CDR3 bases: TGTGCCAGCACCGAGGGTTGGGCTAGCGGGCCTCAAGAGACCCAGTACTTC. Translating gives CASTEGWASGPQETQYF.

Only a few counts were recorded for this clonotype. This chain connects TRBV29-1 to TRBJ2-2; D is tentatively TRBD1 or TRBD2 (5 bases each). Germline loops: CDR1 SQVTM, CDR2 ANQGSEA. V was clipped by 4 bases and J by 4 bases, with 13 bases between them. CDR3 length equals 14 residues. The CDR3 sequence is CSVGTRDPTGELFF. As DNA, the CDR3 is TGCAGCGTTGGGACCAGGGACCCCACCGGGGAGCTGTTTTTT.

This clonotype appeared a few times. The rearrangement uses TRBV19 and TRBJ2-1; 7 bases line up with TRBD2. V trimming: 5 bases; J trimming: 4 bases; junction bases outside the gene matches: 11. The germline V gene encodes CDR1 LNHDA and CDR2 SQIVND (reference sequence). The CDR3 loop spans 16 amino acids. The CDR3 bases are TGTGCCAGTAGTCCGTCCCGGACTAGAGCTTACAATGAGCAGTTCTTC. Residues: CASSPSRTRAYNEQFF. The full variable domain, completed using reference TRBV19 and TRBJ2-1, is DGGITQSPKYLFRKEGQNVTLSCEQNLNHDAMYWYRQDPGQGLRLIYYSQIVNDFQKGDIAEGYSVSREKKESFPLTVTSAQKNPTAFYLCASSPSRTRAYNEQFFGPGTRLTVL.

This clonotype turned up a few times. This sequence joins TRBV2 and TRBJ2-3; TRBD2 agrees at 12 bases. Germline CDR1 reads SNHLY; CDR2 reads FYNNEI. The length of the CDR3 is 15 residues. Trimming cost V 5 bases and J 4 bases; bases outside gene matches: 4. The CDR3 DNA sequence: TGTGCCAGCAGTAAGGGACTAGCGGGTTCAGATACGCAGTATTTT. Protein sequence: CASSKGLAGSDTQYF.